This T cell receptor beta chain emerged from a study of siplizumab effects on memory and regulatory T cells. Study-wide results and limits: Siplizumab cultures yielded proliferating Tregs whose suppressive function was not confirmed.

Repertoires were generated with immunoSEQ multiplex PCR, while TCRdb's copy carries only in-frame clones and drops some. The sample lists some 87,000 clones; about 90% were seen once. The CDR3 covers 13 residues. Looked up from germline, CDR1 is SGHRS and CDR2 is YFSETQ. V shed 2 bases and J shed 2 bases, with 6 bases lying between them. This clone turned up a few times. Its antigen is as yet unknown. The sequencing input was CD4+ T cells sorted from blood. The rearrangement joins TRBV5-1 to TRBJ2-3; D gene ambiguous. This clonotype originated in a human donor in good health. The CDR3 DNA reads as TGCGCCAGCAGCTTACCGAACACAGATACGCAGTATTTT. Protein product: CASSLPNTDTQYF.